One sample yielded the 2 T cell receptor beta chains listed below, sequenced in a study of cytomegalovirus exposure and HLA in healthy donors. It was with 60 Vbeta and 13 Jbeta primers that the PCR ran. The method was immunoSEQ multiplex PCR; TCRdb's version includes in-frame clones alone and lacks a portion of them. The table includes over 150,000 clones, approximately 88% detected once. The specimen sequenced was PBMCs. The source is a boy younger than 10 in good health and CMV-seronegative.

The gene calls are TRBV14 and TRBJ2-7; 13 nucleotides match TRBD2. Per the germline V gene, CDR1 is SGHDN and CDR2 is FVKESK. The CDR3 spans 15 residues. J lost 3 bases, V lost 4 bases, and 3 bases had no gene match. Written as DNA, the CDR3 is TGTGCCAGCAGCCGCCGACTAGCGGGAGGCTACGAGCAGTACTTC. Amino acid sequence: CASSRRLAGGYEQYF.

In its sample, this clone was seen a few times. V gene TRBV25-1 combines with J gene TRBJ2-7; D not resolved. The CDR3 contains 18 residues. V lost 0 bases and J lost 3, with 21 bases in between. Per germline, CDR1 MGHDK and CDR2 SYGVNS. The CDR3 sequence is CASSEYFPAPLPNYEQYF. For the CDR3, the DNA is TGTGCCAGCAGTGAATACTTTCCAGCGCCACTTCCTAACTACGAGCAGTACTTC.